This T cell receptor (beta chain) was sequenced for a study of CD8 T cells in ankylosing spondylitis. General observations from the study: In reactive arthritis synovial fluid and blood, some motif variants had been reported before. Within matched ankylosing spondylitis synovial fluid, disease-linked clones were reportedly significantly enriched.

It was by quantitative 5'-RACE with molecular barcodes that TCR beta libraries were made. A single record per CDR3 protein comes from TCRdb applying MiXCR to the 5' RACE reads. The sample holds under 150,000 distinct CDR3 sequences, roughly 15% seen once. This clonotype has more than one count but fewer than ten. Its specificity is not known. The CDR3 is 13 amino acids. The ends were cut back, 1 base at V and 2 bases at J, with 5 bases in the middle. Germline V gene data show CDR1 as LNHNV and CDR2 as YYDKDF (reference sequence). Sequenced: blood, either unsorted or a sorted T cell fraction (not recorded which). The chain uses TRBV15 and TRBJ1-1; D unresolved. The receptor's source is a female donor with ankylosing spondylitis or in good health (not recorded which). The chain's CDR3 is CATSRGDNTEAFF. The DNA of the CDR3 is TGTGCCACCAGCAGAGGGGATAACACTGAAGCTTTCTTT.